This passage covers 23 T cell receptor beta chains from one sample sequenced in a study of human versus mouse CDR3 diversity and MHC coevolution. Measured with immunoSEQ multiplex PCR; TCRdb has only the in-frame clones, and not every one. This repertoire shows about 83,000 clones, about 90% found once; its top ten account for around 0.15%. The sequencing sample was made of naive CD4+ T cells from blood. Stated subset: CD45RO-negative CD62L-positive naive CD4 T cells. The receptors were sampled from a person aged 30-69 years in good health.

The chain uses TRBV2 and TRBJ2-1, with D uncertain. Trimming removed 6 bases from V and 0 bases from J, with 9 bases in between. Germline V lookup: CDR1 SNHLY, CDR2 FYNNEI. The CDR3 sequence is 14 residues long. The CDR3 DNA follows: TGTGCCAGCAGCGACTGGAGCTCCTACAATGAGCAGTTCTTC. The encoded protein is CASSDWSSYNEQFF.

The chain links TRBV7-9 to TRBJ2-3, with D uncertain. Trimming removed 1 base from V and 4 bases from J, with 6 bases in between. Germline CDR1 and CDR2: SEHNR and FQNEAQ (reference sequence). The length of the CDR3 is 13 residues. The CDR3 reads CASSLGSPDTQYF. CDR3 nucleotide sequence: TGTGCCAGCAGCTTAGGTTCTCCAGATACGCAGTATTTT.

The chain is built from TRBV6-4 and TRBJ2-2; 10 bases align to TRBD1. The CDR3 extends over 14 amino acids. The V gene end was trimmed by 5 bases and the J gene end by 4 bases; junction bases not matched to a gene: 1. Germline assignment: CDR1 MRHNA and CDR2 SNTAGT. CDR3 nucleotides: TGTGCCAGCAGTCGGACAGGGGGCACCGGGGAGCTGTTTTTT. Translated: CASSRTGGTGELFF.

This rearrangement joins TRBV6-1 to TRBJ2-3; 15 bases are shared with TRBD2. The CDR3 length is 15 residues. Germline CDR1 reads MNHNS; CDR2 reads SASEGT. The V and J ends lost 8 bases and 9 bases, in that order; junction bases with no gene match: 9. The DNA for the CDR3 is TGTGCCAGCTGGGGACTAGCGGGGGGACGCCGGACGCAGTATTTT. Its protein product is CASWGLAGGRRTQYF.

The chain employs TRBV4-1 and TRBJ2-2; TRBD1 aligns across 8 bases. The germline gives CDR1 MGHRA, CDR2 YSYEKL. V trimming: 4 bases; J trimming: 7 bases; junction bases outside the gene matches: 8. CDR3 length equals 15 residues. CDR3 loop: CASSLQGAQDGELFF. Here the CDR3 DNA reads TGCGCCAGCAGCCTCCAGGGGGCGCAGGACGGGGAGCTGTTTTTT.

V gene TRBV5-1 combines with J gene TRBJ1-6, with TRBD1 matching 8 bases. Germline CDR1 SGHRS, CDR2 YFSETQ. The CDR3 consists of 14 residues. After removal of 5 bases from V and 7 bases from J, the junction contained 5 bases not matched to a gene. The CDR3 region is CASSPDRGNSPLHF. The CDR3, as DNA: TGCGCCAGCAGTCCCGACAGGGGAAATTCACCCCTCCACTTT.

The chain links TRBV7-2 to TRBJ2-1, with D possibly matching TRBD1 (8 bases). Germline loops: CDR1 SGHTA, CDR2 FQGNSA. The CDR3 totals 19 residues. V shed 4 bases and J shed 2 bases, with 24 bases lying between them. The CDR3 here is CASSSRGGVGQGPYNEQFF. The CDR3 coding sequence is TGTGCCAGCAGCTCTAGAGGGGGGGTCGGACAGGGCCCCTACAATGAGCAGTTCTTC.

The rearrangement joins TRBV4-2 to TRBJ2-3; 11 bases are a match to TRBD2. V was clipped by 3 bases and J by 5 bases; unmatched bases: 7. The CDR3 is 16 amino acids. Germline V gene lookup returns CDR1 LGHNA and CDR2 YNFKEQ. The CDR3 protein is CASSHAGTSGQDTQYF. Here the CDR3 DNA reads TGTGCCAGCAGCCATGCCGGGACTAGCGGACAAGATACGCAGTATTTT.

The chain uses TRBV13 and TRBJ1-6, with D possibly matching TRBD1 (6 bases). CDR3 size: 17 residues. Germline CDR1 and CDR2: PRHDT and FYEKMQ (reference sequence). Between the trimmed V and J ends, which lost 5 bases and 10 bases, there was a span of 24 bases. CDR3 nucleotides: TGTGCCAGCAGCCCCAGAGGACAGATGGAAAGGCCGTCACCCCTCCACTTT. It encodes CASSPRGQMERPSPLHF.

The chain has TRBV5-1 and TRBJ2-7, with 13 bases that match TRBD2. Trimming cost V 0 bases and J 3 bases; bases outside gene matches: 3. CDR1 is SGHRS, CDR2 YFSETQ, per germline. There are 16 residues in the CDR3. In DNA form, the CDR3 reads TGCGCCAGCAGCTTGGGCCGACTAGCGGGGGGCTACGAGCAGTACTTC. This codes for CASSLGRLAGGYEQYF.

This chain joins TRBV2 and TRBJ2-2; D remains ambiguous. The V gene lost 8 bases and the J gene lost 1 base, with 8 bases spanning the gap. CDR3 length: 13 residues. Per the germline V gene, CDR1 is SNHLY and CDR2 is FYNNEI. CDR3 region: CASAQRNTGELFF. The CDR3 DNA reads TGTGCCAGCGCACAACGGAACACCGGGGAGCTGTTTTTT. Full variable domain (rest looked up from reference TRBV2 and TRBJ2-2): EPEVTQTPSHQVTQMGQEVILRCVPISNHLYFYWYRQILGQKVEFLVSFYNNEISEKSEIFDDQFSVERPDGSNFTLKIRSTKLEDSAMYFCASAQRNTGELFFGEGSRLTVL.

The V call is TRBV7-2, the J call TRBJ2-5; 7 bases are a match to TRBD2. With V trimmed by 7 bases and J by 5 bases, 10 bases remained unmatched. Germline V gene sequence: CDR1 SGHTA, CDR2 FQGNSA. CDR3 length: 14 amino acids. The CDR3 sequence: CASTKAGVLETQYF. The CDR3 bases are TGTGCCAGCACAAAGGCGGGGGTTCTTGAGACCCAGTACTTC.

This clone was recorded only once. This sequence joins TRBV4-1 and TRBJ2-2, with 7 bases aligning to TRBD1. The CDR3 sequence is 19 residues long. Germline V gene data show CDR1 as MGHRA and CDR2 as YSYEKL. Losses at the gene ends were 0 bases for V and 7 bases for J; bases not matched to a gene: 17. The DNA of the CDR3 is TGCGCCAGCAGCCAAGACGAATGGTTTGACAGGGCGTCGAACGGGGAGCTGTTTTTT. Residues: CASSQDEWFDRASNGELFF.

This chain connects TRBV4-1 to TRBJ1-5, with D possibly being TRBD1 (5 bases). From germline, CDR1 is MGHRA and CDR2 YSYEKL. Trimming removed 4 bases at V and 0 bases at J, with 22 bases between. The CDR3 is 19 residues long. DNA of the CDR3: TGCGCCAGCAGCCCCAGACAGTACCTGGTTGAATATAGCAATCAGCCCCAGCATTTT. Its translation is CASSPRQYLVEYSNQPQHF.

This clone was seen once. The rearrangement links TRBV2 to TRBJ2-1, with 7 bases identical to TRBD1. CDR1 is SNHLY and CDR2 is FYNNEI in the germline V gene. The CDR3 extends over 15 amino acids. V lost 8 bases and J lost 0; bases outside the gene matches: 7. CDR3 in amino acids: CASSWGQSSYNEQFF. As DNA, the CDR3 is TGTGCCAGCTCATGGGGACAGAGCTCCTACAATGAGCAGTTCTTC.

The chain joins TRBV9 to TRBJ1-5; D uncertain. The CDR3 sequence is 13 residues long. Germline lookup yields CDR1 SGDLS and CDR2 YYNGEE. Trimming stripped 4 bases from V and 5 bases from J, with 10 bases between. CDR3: CASSPGLDQPQHF. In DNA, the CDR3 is TGTGCCAGCAGCCCAGGCCTGGATCAGCCCCAGCATTTT.

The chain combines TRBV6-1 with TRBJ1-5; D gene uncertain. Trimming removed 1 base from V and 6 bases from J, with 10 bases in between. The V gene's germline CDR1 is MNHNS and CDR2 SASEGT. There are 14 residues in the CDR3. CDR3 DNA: TGTGCCAGCAGTGAAGAGATTCTAGGTCAGCCCCAGCATTTT. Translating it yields CASSEEILGQPQHF.

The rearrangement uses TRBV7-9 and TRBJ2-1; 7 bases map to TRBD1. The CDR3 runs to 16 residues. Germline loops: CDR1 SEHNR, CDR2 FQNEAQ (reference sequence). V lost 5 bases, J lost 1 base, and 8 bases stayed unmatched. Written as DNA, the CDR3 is TGTGCCAGCAGCCACGACAGGGTAGAGTCCTACAATGAGCAGTTCTTC. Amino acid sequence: CASSHDRVESYNEQFF.

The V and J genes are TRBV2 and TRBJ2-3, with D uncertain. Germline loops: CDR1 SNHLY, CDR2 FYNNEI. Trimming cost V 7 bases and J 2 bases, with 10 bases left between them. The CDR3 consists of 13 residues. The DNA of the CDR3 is TGTGCCAGCATTGGGCTCGACACAGATACGCAGTATTTT. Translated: CASIGLDTDTQYF.

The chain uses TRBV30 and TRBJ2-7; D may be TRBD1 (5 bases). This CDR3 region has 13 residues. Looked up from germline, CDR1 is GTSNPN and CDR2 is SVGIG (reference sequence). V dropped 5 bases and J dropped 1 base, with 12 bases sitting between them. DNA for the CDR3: TGTGCCTGGGCCCTGACAGTTTCCTACGAGCAGTACTTC. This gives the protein CAWALTVSYEQYF.

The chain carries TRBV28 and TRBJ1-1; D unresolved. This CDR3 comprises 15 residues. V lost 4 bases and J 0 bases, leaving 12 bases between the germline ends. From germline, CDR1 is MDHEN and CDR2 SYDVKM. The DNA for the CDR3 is TGTGCCAGCAGTTCTCCAGGTGGAATGAACACTGAAGCTTTCTTT. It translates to CASSSPGGMNTEAFF.

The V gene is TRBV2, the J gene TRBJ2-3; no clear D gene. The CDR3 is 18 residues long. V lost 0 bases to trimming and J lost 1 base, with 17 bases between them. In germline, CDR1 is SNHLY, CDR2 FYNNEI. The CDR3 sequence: CASSEAGLRVWGTDTQYF. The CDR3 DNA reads TGTGCCAGCAGTGAAGCGGGTCTCCGGGTGTGGGGCACAGATACGCAGTATTTT.

The CDR3 sequence: CASGLAGYEQYF. In DNA form, the CDR3 reads TGTGCCTCGGGACTAGCGGGATACGAGCAGTACTTC. The chain links TRBV30 to TRBJ2-7; 13 positions agree with TRBD2. After removal of 7 bases from V and 4 bases from J, the junction contained 1 base not matched to a gene. The CDR3 length is 12 residues. Germline V gene data show CDR1 as GTSNPN and CDR2 as SVGIG (reference sequence).